This entry concerns a single TCR beta chain. Trimming removed 3 bases from V and 2 bases from J; junction bases left unmatched: 4. The germline CDR1 and CDR2 sequences are KGHDR and SFDVKD. The CDR3 consists of 15 residues. This specimen comes from a study of blood T cell repertoires in COVID-19. The authors' processing: Estimates of nucleated cell counts were drawn from the amplification of reference gene primers. Sequencing used immunoSEQ multiplex PCR; TCRdb keeps in-frame clones, though not all of them. That table is the source of V, J and clone size, and D and trimming were worked out from the DNA. The sample records just under 300,000 clones, around 87% being singletons.

This TCR came from a man in his 70s with acute or convalescent COVID-19. Material: peripheral blood. The chain couples TRBV24-1 to TRBJ2-7, with 9 positions matching TRBD1. CDR3: CATSDPGTGTYEQYF. DNA for the CDR3: TGTGCCACCAGTGATCCCGGGACAGGGACCTACGAGCAGTACTTC.